Presented here are 11 T cell receptor beta chains from one specimen sequenced in a study of OX40 agonist ivuxolimab in advanced cancers. The assay was immunoSEQ multiplex PCR, and TCRdb's table has in-frame clones only and misses some. This table holds 15,000 to 20,000 clones, less than 90% found once. Sequencing used CD4+ or CD8+ T cells sorted from blood, obtained in a trial of the OX40 agonist ivuxolimab. The receptors shown here come from an adult with an advanced solid tumor such as melanoma, head and neck, liver or kidney cancer.

This chain joins TRBV29-1 and TRBJ1-1; 8 bases are a match to TRBD1. The CDR3 has 12 residues. Germline lookup yields CDR1 SQVTM and CDR2 ANQGSEA. The trim removed 5 bases at V and 4 bases at J, leaving 3 bases unmatched. DNA of the CDR3: TGCAGCGTTCGAACAGGGGGCACTGAAGCTTTCTTT. This gives the protein CSVRTGGTEAFF.

The gene calls are TRBV18 and TRBJ2-6; D call uncertain. V dropped 5 bases and J dropped 0 bases, with 2 bases sitting between them. The CDR3 runs 13 residues. Germline V CDR1 and CDR2: KGHSH, LQKENI. This chain's CDR3 is CASSNSGANVLTF. CDR3 in DNA: TGTGCCAGCTCAAACTCTGGGGCCAACGTCCTGACTTTC.

CDR3 coding DNA: TGTGCCAGCAGTTACTCGAGGCAGGGGGCGGGCTACACCTTC. It translates to CASSYSRQGAGYTF. The chain is built from TRBV6-5 and TRBJ1-2, with 8 bases fitting TRBD1. There are 14 residues in the CDR3. Unmatched junction bases numbered 5, after V lost 0 bases and J lost 8 bases. CDR1 MNHEY and CDR2 SVGAGI come from the germline V gene.

The J gene is TRBJ1-4, the V gene TRBV19, with TRBD1 as a possible D gene (5 bases). CDR3 size: 14 residues. Trimming pared 2 bases from V and 3 bases from J, leaving 7 bases between. Germline values: CDR1 LNHDA, CDR2 SQIVND (reference sequence). CDR3 loop: CASSIRGANEKLFF. DNA of the CDR3: TGTGCCAGTAGTATAAGGGGCGCTAATGAAAAACTGTTTTTT.

This rearrangement joins TRBV19 to TRBJ2-1, with 9 bases identical to TRBD1. Trimming cost V 6 bases and J 9 bases; bases outside gene matches: 18. This CDR3 is 17 amino acids long. The germline CDR1 and CDR2 sequences are LNHDA and SQIVND (reference sequence). The CDR3 region is CASRGDLRDRVATEQFF. The CDR3 nucleotides read TGTGCCAGTAGAGGGGACCTCCGGGACAGGGTTGCCACTGAGCAGTTCTTC. Together with reference TRBV19 and TRBJ2-1, the CDR3 gives the full variable domain: DGGITQSPKYLFRKEGQNVTLSCEQNLNHDAMYWYRQDPGQGLRLIYYSQIVNDFQKGDIAEGYSVSREKKESFPLTVTSAQKNPTAFYLCASRGDLRDRVATEQFFGPGTRLTVL.

The gene calls are TRBV4-3 and TRBJ2-2, with D possibly TRBD1 on 6 matching bases. This CDR3 spans 14 amino acids. V lost 1 base to trimming and J lost 5 bases, with 8 bases between them. In germline, CDR1 is LGHNA, CDR2 YSLEER. The CDR3 loop is CASSQVGGTGELFF. CDR3 coding DNA: TGCGCCAGCAGCCAAGTAGGGGGAACCGGGGAGCTGTTTTTT.

This chain connects TRBV2 to TRBJ1-2; no definite D call. The germline V and J ends were trimmed by 8 bases and 6 bases, with 10 bases remaining between them. CDR3 length: 11 amino acids. Germline V CDR1 and CDR2: SNHLY, FYNNEI. In nucleotides, the CDR3 is TGTGCCAGCGGGCTACGGGATGGCTACACCTTC. Its translation is CASGLRDGYTF.

The chain has TRBV28 and TRBJ2-3; the D gene is possibly TRBD2 (5 bases). The CDR3 loop spans 16 amino acids. Germline V gives CDR1 MDHEN, CDR2 SYDVKM. V was shortened by 3 bases and J by 0 bases, with 13 bases between the two germline ends. CDR3: CASSFWGDTSTDTQYF. CDR3 sequence (DNA): TGTGCCAGCAGTTTCTGGGGAGATACTAGCACAGATACGCAGTATTTT.

The DNA of the CDR3 is TGCGCCAGCAGCGCAAGGACTAGCAGCCTCTACAATGAGCAGTTCTTC. It specifies CASSARTSSLYNEQFF. The chain has TRBV4-1 and TRBJ2-1, with 8 bases fitting TRBD2. Trimming at V came to 5 bases and at J to 3 bases, leaving 9 bases not matched to a gene. Germline V gene lookup returns CDR1 MGHRA and CDR2 YSYEKL. The CDR3 consists of 16 residues.

The chain is built from TRBV10-3 and TRBJ1-2; D gene ambiguous. The CDR3 sequence is 14 residues long. Trimming removed 4 bases at V and 7 bases at J, with 16 bases between. Germline V CDR1 and CDR2: ENHRY, SYGVKD. CDR3 nucleotides: TGTGCCATCAGTGGGCCAGCCTCGGGCGCTGGCTACACCTTC. It specifies CAISGPASGAGYTF.

J is TRBJ1-5 and V is TRBV5-4, with unresolved D. Germline CDR1 SGHNT, CDR2 YYREEE (reference sequence). The V gene lost 0 bases and the J gene lost 6 bases, with 7 bases spanning the gap. CDR3 length: 13 residues. This chain's CDR3 is CASSLDAGQPQHF. CDR3 nucleotide sequence: TGTGCCAGCAGCTTGGATGCGGGTCAGCCCCAGCATTTT.